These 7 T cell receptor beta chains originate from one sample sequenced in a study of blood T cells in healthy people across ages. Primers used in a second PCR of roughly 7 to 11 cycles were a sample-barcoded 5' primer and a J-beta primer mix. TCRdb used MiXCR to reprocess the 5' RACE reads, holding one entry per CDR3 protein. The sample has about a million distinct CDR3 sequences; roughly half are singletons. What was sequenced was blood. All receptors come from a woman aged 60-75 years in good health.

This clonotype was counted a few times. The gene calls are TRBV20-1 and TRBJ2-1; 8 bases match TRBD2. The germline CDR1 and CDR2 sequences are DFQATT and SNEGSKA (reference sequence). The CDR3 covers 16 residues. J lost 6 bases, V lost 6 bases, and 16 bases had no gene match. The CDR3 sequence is CSAHSQSGLDFNEQFF. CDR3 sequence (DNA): TGCAGTGCCCACTCCCAGTCGGGACTAGACTTCAATGAGCAGTTCTTC.

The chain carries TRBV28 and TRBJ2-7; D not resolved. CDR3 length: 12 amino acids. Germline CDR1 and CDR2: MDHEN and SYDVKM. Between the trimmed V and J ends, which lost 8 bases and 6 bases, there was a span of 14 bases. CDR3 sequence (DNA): TGTGCCAGCCAAGAACCTTGGGGCGAGCAGTACTTC. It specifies CASQEPWGEQYF.

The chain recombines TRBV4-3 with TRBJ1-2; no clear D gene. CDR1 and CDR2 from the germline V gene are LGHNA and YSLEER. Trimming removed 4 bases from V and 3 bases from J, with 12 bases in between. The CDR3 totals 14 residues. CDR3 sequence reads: CASSLSWADYGYTF. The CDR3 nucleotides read TGCGCCAGCAGCCTCTCTTGGGCGGACTATGGCTACACCTTC.

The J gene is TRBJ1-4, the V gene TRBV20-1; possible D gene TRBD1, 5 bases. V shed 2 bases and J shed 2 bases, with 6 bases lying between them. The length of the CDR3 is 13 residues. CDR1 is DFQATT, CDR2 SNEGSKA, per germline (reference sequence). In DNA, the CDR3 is TGCAGTGCTAGACAGGGCACTAATGAAAAACTGTTTTTT. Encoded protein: CSARQGTNEKLFF.

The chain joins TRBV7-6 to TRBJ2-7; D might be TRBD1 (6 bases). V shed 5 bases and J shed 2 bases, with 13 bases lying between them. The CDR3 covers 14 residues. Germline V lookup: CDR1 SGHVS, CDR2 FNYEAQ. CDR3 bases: TGTGCCAGCAGCCGGGACACGGGGCCCTACGAGCAGTACTTC. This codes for CASSRDTGPYEQYF.

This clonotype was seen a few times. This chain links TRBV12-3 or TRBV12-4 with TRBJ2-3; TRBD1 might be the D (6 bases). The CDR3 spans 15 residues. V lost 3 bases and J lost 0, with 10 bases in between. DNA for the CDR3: TGTGCCAGCAGTTTCCGGGACATAAGCACAGATACGCAGTATTTT. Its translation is CASSFRDISTDTQYF.

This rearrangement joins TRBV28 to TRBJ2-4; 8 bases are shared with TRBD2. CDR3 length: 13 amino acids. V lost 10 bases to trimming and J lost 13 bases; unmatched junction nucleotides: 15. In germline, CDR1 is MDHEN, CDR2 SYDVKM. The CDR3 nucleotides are TGTGCCACCGATCGAGCGGGAGCAAATGAGCAGTACTTC. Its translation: CATDRAGANEQYF.